The clone carrying this T cell receptor (beta chain) was observed a handful of times. The CDR3 length is 15 residues. The ends were cut back, 6 bases at V and 1 base at J, with 16 bases in the middle. In germline, CDR1 is MDHEN, CDR2 SYDVKM. This sample stems from a study of beta chain features in type 1 diabetes. The isolated RNA, all of it, was reverse transcribed, so expressed TCRB transcripts were what got sequenced. Assay: immunoSEQ multiplex PCR; the TCRdb copy retains only in-frame clones and omits some. The table records 250,000 to 300,000 clones, roughly 8% of them present only once. The TCR was taken from a woman aged 18-29 years in good health. This chain connects TRBV28 to TRBJ2-7; D might be TRBD1 (7 bases). The sample was central memory CD4+ T cells from blood. The CDR3 DNA sequence: TGTGCCAGCAGCCTAGGAGGGGGCGCATCCTACGAGCAGTACGTC. This sequence encodes CASSLGGGASYEQYV.